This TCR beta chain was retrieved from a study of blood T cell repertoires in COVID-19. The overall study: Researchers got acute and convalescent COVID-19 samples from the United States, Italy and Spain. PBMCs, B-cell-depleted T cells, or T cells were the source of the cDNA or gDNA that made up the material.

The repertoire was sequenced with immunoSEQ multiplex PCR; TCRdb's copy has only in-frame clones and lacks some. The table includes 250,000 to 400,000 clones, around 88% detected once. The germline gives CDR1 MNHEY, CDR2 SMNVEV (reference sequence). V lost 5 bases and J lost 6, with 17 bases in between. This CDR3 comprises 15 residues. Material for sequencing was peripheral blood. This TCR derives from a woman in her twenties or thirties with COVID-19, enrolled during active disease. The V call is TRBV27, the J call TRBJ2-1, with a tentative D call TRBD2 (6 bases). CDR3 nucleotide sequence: TGTGCCAGCAGTCTGCCAAGCGCGGGGCGCAATGAGCAGTTCTTC. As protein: CASSLPSAGRNEQFF.